This T cell receptor (beta chain) was identified during a study of cytomegalovirus exposure and HLA in healthy donors (dated by TCRdb to between 2016 and 2019). Regarding the research as a whole: In an earlier analysis of several hundred of the donors, 276 Gb of sequence data and 100 million or so unique TCR beta sequences from about 190 million T cells were reported. The number of typed donors differed by locus: roughly 629-640 for A, B, C, DRB1 and DQB1; 522 for DQA1; approximately 600 for DPA1; and roughly 450 for DPB1. All discovery cohort repertoires had been generated on a single sequencing platform. A later genetic analysis took genome-wide SNP genotypes for about 55% of the roughly 700 donors and used that subset as a discovery cohort. Rather than using new phenotypic data, the later analysis identified candidate immune exposures from TCR beta sequences and from how often those sequences occurred across donors. Five DR-DQ haplotypes were handled as single units for association and clustering because linkage in the cohort was strong. Along with the roughly 610-subject first cohort, a separate validation cohort of over a hundred different subjects was used. To study patterns of TCR occurrence, a later analysis re-analyzed previously published TCR beta repertoires from 650 to 750 donors and added high-resolution HLA genotyping. To predict cytomegalovirus infection status, the study brought together high-throughput TCR immunosequencing, statistical association of individual TCRs with disease status, and machine learning. An early release that covered about 600 HLA-typed donors contained around 300 gigabases of sequencing data and approximately 85 million unique TCR sequences. Of the roughly 400 genotyped donors, 65% to 90% fell in the genetic ancestry cluster associated with self-reported Caucasian donors. The study aimed to test whether signatures of past pathogen exposure could be identified by cataloging public T cell receptors. Donor age, sex, ethnicity and CMV serostatus were compiled together with the repertoire data. Among 300 to 500 genotyped donors of the cohort, an average of roughly 230,000 unique TCR beta nucleotide sequences was sequenced per donor, of which approximately 19% were non-productive. HLA typing covered class I and class II loci at four-digit resolution. An earlier analysis of around 580 of the donors used high-throughput TCR beta sequencing to judge whether each TCR beta V gene segment behaved as functional or pseudogenic. The study used immunosequencing to profile the T cell repertoires of 666 subjects and linked those repertoires to cytomegalovirus serostatus.

What the research found in general, with its limitations: A later analysis found that TCR association rates varied across HLA loci, with DRB1 alleles showing the most associated TCRs and HLA-C alleles the fewest. In a later analysis, HLA-associated TCR beta chains were found to be more clonally expanded and to have lower generation probabilities than equally common non-associated chains. A group of highly shared sequence variants was considered likely to be a technical artifact of the sequencing pipeline. A later analysis reported that several top co-occurrence clusters appeared linked to parvovirus B19, influenza, CMV and Epstein-Barr virus. The classifier was reported to diagnose cytomegalovirus status with high specificity and sensitivity in both the original cohort and the validation cohort. According to the authors, the approach could potentially be generalized to other disease states and immunological phenotypes. Correlated functional status among segregating V segments might be attributable to linkage disequilibrium, but an unknown experimental factor could not be ruled out. CMV serostatus was the only immune exposure information available for the cohort. The presence/absence analyses assumed that sequencing depth was roughly uniform across donors, and that assumption may not be true. The cohort was sequenced for TCR beta chains only, and without alpha or paired-chain data the features that could be detected were limited. Because some donors lacked HLA typing at each locus, the association tests relied only on the typed subset. While some public TCRs were present in many individuals, most TCR sequences turned up only very rarely across donors. In a later genetic analysis, fewer N-insertions in productive TCRs were reported among donors in an Asian-associated ancestry cluster than the roughly 640-donor mean. Broadly in line with IMGT annotations, most TCR beta V segments showed up in productive rearrangements about 87% or about 30% of the time in an earlier analysis of 450 to 600 of the donors. According to a later analysis, most CMV-associated TCR beta chains appeared to be HLA-restricted, and the HLA associations seemed to be driven largely by CMV exposure. A further reported finding was that TCR beta sequences accurately predicted the HLA-A and HLA-B alleles for most subjects in the first cohort. Fewer than 20 rarely observed V segments, including chromosome 9 orphons, were excluded from the earlier analysis of approximately 500 of the donors because counts were too low. An association between a missense DCLRE1C variant and V-gene and J-gene trimming of TCR beta chains was found in a later genetic analysis and replicated in an independent cohort. In vitro tests confirmed that a few of the cytomegalovirus-associated TCR beta chains recognize cytomegalovirus antigens. Because the 87-base-pair reads could not distinguish some IMGT-functional V segments, including TRBV6-2 and TRBV6-3, those segments were excluded. Strong co-occurrence of HLA alleles, especially DR and DQ, made assigning TCR associations to individual alleles difficult. In the study, roughly 160 TCR beta chains were listed as associated with cytomegalovirus. At a false discovery rate of 0.05, a later analysis linked about 17,000 TCR beta sequences to specific HLA alleles.

For this clone: The clone's antigen remains unknown. The input lacks base qualities; no much larger clone sits a single base away.

The method behind the library was the immunoSEQ multiplex PCR assay. The multiplex PCR relied on a mix of 60 forward primers for TCR Vbeta segments and 13 reverse primers for TCR Jbeta segments. The CDR3 region of rearranged TCR beta genes was amplified from genomic DNA with a multiplex PCR assay. On the Illumina HiSeq System, the amplified TCR beta libraries were sequenced as 87-base-pair reads. The original pipeline was this. Across the 600 to 700 repertoires, a later analysis counted 78 million or so unique TCR beta chains, approximately 12 million of which were shared by at least two donors. Raw reads were error-corrected and collapsed into unique sequences by a nearest-neighbor algorithm in which closely related sequences were merged to remove PCR and sequencing errors. V, D and J gene segments were assigned by aligning CDR3 sequences to IMGT reference sequences. For a sequence to be retained, a match of at least six nucleotides was required to both a V gene segment and a J gene segment. Rearrangements were classified as productive when the CDR3 lacked stop codons and remained in frame with V and J, and all other rearrangements were classified as non-productive. CDR3 was defined by IMGT convention, running from the second conserved V-encoded cysteine to the conserved J-encoded phenylalanine. The earlier analysis of 500 to 600 of the donors excluded sequences that lacked an unambiguous match to a single V gene segment. An earlier analysis of 450 to 650 of the donors called V segments functional above 56.7% productive rearrangements and segregating when the between-donor standard deviation exceeded 5%. A statistical classification framework was built for diagnosing cytomegalovirus status from the catalog of TCR beta chain sequences. In a later analysis, TCR nucleotide sequences were compared against IMGT/GENE-DB human TR gene sequences so that V and J genes could be assigned. In a later analysis, CDR3 sequences and most-parsimonious VDJ recombination scenarios were assigned using the TCRdist pipeline. A later analysis defined each TCR beta chain by its CDR3 amino acid sequence plus V-gene family, and excluded reads lacking a unique V-gene family. In a later analysis, 500 to 650 highly shared, low-generation-probability nucleotide sequences were removed to address suspected cross-contamination and a sequencing artifact. For each public chain, a later analysis derived a clonal expansion index from normalized ranks of inferred template counts within each repertoire. Generation probabilities in a later analysis came from a VDJ recombination model fitted to out-of-frame rearrangements, and those results were checked against IGoR. A later analysis scored TCR-TCR, TCR-HLA and TCR-CMV co-occurrence with hypergeometric tests, applying a repertoire-size bias correction to TCR pairs. To estimate false discovery rates, a later analysis permuted the HLA or CMV assignments 20 times. In a later analysis, co-occurring TCRs were grouped using DBSCAN, and TCRdist sequence similarity was added for clustering within HLA-allele-positive subsets. Repertoires with fewer than 30,000 or more than 120,000 public chains, plus five repertoires with anomalous nucleotide sharing, were excluded from co-occurrence clustering. TCRdb provides this immuneACCESS table in a form limited to in-frame rearrangements. Some clones are lacking; in checked studies, under half of them reflect an unresolved V gene, and why the rest are absent is not known. V and J calls and clone size follow that table, whereas D and trimming were derived from the DNA. Within this sample are some 90,000 clones, with roughly 71% of them counted one time only. The ten largest clonotypes hold 2.7% of the sample.

The trim is 2 bases for V and 0 bases for J, with a gap of 14 bases between the germline ends. The CDR3, cysteine through phenylalanine, is 17 amino acids long. Only the CDR3 DNA is retained, 51 bases long and in frame from the first base. CDR1 and CDR2 were assigned from the germline V gene as SGHTA and FQGTGA. In total, roughly 710 healthy bone marrow donors made up the cohort. At the time of sampling, every cohort member was nominally healthy, though immune exposures that went unrecorded were likely present. The donor tested CMV seronegative, placing the donor among the roughly 400 seronegative members of the cohort. A peripheral blood sample was collected from each donor, and TCR beta sequencing was performed on peripheral blood mononuclear cells. Genomic DNA extraction from the blood cell samples was performed with the Qiagen DNeasy Blood Extraction Kit.

The V gene is TRBV7-3 and the J gene is TRBJ1-5; TRBD1 could be the D gene, as 5 bases match. Source material: PBMCs. The receptor's source is a man aged 50 to 60 in good health and CMV-seronegative. CDR3 protein: CASSLPDRRYSNQPQHF. The DNA sequence is as follows: TGTGCCAGCAGCTTACCAGACAGACGCTATAGCAATCAGCCCCAGCATTTT.